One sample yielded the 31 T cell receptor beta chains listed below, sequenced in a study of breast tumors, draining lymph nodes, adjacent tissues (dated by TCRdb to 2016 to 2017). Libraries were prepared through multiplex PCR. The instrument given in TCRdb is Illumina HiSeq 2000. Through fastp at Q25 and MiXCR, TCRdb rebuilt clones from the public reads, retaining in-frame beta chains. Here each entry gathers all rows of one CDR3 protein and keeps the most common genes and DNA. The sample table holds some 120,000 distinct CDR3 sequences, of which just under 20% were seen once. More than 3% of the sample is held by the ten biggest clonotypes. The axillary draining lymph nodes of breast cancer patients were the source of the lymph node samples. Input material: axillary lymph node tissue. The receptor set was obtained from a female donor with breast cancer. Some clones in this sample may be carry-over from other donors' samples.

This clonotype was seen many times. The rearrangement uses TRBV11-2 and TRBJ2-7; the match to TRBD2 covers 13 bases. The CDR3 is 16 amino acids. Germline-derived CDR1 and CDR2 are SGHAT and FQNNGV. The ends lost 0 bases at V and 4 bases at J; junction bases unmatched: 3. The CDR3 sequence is CASSLEGLAGLYEQYF. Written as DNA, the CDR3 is TGTGCCAGCAGCTTAGAGGGACTAGCGGGGCTATACGAGCAGTACTTC.

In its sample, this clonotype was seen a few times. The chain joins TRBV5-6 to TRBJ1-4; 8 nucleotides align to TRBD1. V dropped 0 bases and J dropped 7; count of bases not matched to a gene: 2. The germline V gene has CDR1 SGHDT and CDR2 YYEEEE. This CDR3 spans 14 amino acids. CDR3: CASSLGRGPEKLFF. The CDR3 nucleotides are TGTGCCAGCAGCTTGGGCAGGGGGCCTGAAAAACTGTTTTTT.

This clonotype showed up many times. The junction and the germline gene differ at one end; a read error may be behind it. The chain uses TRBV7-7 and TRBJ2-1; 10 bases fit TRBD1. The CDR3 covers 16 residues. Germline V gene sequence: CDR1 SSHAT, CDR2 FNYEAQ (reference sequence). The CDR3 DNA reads TGTGCTAGCAGCTTTATGCGGACAGGGGGTAACAATGAGCAGTTCTTC. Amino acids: CASSFMRTGGNNEQFF.

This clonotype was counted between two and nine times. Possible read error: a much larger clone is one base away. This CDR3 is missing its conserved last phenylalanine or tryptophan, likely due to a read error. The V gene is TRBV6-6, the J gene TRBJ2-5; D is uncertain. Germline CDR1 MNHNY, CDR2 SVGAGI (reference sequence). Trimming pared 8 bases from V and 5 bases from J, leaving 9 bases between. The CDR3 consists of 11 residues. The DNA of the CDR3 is TGTGCCAGCGGTCAGGCGGAGACCCAGTACCTC. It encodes CASGQAETQYL.

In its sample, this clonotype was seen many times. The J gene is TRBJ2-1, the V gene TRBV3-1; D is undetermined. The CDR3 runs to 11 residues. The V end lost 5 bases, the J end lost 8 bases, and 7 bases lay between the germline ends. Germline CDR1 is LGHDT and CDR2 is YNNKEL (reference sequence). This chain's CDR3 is CASSDTDEQFF. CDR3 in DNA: TGTGCCAGCAGCGACACAGATGAGCAGTTCTTC.

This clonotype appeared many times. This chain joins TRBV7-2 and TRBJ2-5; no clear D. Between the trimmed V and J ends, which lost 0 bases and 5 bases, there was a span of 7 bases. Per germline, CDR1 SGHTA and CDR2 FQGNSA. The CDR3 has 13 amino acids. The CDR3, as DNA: TGTGCCAGCAGCTTAGCGTTCGGGGAGACCCAGTACTTC. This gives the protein CASSLAFGETQYF.

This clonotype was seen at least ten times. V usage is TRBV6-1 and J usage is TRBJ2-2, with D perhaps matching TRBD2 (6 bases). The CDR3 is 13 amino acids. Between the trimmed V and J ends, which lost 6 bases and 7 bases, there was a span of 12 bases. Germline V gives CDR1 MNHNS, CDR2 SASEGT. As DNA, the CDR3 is TGTGCCAGCAGGTGGCGGGGAAGCGGGGAGCTGTTTTTT. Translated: CASRWRGSGELFF.

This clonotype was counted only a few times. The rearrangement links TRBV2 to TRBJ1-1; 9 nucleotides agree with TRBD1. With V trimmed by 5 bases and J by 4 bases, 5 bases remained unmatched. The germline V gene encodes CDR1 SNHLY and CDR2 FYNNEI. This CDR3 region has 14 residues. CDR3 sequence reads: CASSPGTGFTEAFF. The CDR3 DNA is TGTGCCAGCAGTCCCGGGACAGGGTTCACTGAAGCTTTCTTT.

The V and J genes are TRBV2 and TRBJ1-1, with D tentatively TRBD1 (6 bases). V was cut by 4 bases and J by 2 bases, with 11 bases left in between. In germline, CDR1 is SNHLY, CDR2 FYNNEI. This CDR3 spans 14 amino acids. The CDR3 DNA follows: TGTGCCAGCAGTGGGCAGGGGCCTAACACTGAAGCTTTCTTT. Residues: CASSGQGPNTEAFF. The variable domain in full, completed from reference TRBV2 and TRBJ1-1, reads EPEVTQTPSHQVTQMGQEVILRCVPISNHLYFYWYRQILGQKVEFLVSFYNNEISEKSEIFDDQFSVERPDGSNFTLKIRSTKLEDSAMYFCASSGQGPNTEAFFGQGTRLTVV.

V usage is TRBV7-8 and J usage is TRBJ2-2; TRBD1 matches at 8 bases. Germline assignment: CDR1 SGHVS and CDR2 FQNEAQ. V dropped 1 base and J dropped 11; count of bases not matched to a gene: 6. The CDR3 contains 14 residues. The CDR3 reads CASSLEQGGRELFF. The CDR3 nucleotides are TGTGCCAGCAGCTTAGAACAGGGGGGCCGAGAGCTGTTTTTT.

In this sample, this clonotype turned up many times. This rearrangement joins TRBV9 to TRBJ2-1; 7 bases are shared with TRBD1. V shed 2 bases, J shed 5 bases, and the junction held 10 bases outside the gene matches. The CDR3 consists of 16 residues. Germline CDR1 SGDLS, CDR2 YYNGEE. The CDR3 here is CASSVRTGTVHNEQFF. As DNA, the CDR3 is TGTGCCAGCAGCGTGAGGACCGGGACAGTCCACAATGAGCAGTTCTTC.

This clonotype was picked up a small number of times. The DNA of the CDR3 is TGTGCCAGCAGCTTAGATGGGGCCTCCAAAAACATTCAGTACTTC. Translation: CASSLDGASKNIQYF. The rearrangement joins TRBV6-6 to TRBJ2-4, with D possibly matching TRBD1 (5 bases). Trimming left V 6 bases short and J 2 bases short, with 14 bases between. This CDR3 has 15 residues. The V gene's germline CDR1 is MNHNY and CDR2 SVGAGI (reference sequence).

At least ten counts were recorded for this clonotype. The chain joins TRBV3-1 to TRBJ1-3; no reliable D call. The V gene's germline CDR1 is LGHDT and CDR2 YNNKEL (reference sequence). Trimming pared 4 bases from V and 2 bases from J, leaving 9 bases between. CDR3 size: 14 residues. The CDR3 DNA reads TGTGCCAGCAGCCCCCGCACAACTGGAAACACCATATATTTT. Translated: CASSPRTTGNTIYF.

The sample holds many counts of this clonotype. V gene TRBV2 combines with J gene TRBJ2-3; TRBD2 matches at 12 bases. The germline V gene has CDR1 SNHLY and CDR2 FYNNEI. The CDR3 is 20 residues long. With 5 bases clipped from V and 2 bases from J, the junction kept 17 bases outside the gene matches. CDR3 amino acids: CASSLRLAGVLVRNTDTQYF. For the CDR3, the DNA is TGTGCCAGCAGTCTACGACTAGCGGGAGTATTAGTTCGGAACACAGATACGCAGTATTTT.

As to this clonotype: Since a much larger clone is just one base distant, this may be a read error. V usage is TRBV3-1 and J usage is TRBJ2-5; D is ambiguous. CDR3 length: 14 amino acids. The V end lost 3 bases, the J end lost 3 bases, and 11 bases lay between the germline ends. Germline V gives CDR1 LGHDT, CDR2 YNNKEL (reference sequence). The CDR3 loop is CASSHLPAEETQYF. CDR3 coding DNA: TGTGCCAGCAGCCACCTCCCGGCGGAAGAGACCCAGTACTTC.

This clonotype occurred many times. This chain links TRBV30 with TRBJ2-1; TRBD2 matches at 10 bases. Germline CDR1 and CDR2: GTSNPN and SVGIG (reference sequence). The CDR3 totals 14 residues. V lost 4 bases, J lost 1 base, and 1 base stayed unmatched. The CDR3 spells CAWTSGGSYNEQFF. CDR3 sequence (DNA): TGTGCCTGGACTAGCGGGGGATCCTACAATGAGCAGTTCTTC. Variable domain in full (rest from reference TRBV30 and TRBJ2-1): SQTIHQWPATLVQPVGSPLSLECTVEGTSNPNLYWYRQAAGRGLQLLFYSVGIGQISSEVPQNLSASRPQDRQFILSSKKLLLSDSGFYLCAWTSGGSYNEQFFGPGTRLTVL.

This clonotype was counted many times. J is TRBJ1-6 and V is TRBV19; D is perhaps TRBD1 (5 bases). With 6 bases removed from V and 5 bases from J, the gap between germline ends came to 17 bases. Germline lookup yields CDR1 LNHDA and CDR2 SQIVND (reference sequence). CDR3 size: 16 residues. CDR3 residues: CASSQLDSANNSPLHF. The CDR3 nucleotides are TGTGCCAGTAGCCAACTCGACAGCGCCAATAATTCACCCCTCCACTTT.

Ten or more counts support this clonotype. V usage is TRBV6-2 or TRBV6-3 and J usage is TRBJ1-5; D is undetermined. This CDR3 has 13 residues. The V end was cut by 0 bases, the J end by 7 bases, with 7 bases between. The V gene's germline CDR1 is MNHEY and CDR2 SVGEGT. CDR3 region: CASSYSWSQPQHF. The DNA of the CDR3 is TGTGCCAGCAGTTACTCCTGGAGCCAGCCCCAGCATTTT.

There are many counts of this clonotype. The CDR3 is CASSVTVSSYEQYF. The CDR3 coding sequence is TGTGCCAGCAGTGTGACAGTCAGCTCCTACGAGCAGTACTTC. The rearrangement joins TRBV6-1 to TRBJ2-7; tentative D call: TRBD1 (5 bases). The CDR3 totals 14 residues. The V end lost 4 bases, the J end lost 0 bases, and 10 bases lay between the germline ends. Germline-derived CDR1 and CDR2 are MNHNS and SASEGT.

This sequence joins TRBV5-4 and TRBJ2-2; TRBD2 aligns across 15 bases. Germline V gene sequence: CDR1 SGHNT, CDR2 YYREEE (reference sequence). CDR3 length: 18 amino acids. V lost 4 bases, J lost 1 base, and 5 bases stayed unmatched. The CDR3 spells CASSPGLAGGLNTGELFF. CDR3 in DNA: TGTGCCAGCAGCCCCGGACTAGCGGGAGGGCTGAACACCGGGGAGCTGTTTTTT.

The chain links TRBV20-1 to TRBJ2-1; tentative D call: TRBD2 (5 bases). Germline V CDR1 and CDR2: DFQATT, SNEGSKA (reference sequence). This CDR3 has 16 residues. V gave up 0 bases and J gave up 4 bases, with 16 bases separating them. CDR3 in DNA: TGCAGTGCTAGAGATTGGCGGCTAGGCGGGTACAATGAGCAGTTCTTC. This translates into CSARDWRLGGYNEQFF.

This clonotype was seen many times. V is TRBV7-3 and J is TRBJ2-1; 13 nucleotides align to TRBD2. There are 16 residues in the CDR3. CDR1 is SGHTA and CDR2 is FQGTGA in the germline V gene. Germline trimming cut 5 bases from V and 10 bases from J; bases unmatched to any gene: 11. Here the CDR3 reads CASSDPTGLAGDEQFF. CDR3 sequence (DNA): TGTGCCAGCAGCGACCCGACAGGACTAGCGGGAGACGAGCAGTTCTTC.

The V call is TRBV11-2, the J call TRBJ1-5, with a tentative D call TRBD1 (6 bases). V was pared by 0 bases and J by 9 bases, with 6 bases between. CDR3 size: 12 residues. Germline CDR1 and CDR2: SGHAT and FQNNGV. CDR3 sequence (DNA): TGTGCCAGCAGCTTAGAAGGGGGGCCCCAGCATTTT. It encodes CASSLEGGPQHF.

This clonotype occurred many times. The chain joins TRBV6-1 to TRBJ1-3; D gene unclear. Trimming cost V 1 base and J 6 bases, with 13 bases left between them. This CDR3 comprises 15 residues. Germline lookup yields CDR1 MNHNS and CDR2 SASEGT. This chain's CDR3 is CASSEEGSWVNTIYF. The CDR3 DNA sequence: TGTGCCAGCAGTGAAGAGGGCTCTTGGGTAAACACCATATATTTT.

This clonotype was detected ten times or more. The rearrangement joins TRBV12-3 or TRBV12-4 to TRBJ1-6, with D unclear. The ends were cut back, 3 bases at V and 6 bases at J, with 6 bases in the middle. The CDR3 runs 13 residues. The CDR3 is CASSLGGNSPLHF. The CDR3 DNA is TGTGCCAGCAGTTTGGGTGGTAATTCACCCCTCCACTTT.

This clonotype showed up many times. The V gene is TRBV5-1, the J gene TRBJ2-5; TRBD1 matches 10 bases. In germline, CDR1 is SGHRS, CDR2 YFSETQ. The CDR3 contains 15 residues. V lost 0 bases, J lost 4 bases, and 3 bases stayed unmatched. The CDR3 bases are TGCGCCAGCAGCTTGGGGGACAGGGGAGTAGAGACCCAGTACTTC. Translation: CASSLGDRGVETQYF.

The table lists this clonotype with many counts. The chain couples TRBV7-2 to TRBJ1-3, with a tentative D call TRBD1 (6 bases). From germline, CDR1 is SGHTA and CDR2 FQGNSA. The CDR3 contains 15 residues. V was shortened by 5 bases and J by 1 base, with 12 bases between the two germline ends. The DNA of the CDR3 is TGTGCCAGCAGCCCCTCAGGGGAATCTGGAAACACCATATATTTT. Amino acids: CASSPSGESGNTIYF.

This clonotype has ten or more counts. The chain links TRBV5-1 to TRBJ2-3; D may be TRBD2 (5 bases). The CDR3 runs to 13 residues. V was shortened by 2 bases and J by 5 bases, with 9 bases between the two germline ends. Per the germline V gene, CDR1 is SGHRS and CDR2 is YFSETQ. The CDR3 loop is CASSLLLEDTQYF. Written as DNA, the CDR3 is TGCGCCAGCAGCTTACTACTAGAAGATACGCAGTATTTT.

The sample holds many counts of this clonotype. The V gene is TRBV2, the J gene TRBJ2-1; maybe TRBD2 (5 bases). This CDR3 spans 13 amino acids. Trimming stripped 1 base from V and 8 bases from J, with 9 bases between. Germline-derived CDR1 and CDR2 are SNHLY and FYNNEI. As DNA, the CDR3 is TGTGCCAGCAGTGAAGGAGGGCAAGATGAGCAGTTCTTC. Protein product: CASSEGGQDEQFF.

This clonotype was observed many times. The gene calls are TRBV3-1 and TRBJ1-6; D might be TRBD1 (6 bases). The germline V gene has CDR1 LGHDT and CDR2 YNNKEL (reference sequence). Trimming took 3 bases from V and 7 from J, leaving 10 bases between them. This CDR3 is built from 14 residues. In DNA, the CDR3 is TGTGCCAGCAGCCATACGGACAGCAATTCACCCCTCCACTTT. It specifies CASSHTDSNSPLHF.

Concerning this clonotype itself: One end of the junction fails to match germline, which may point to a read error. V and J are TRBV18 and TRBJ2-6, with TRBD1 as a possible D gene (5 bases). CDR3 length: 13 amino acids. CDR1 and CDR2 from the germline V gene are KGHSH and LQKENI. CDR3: CASSSSGANILTF. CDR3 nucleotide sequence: TGTGCCAGCTCAAGCTCTGGGGCCAACATCCTGACTTTC.